What follows is one T cell receptor (beta chain) and its context. This entry comes from a study of blood T cell repertoires in COVID-19. Turning to the study itself: There were acute and convalescent COVID-19 samples, and they came from the United States, Italy and Spain.

As processed by the authors: Reference gene primers were amplified, and this amplification served to estimate nucleated cell counts. Profiling relied on immunoSEQ multiplex PCR, and the TCRdb table lists in-frame clones only, not all of them. The DNA gave D and trimming, while V, J and clone size come from that table. The sample consists of about 300,000 clones, over 85% of them appearing once. Trimming took 1 base from V and 0 from J, leaving 16 bases between them. Germline V gene data show CDR1 as LGHDT and CDR2 as YNNKEL (reference sequence). The CDR3 totals 19 residues. The specimen was peripheral blood. This chain links TRBV3-1 (or the pseudogene TRBV3-2) with TRBJ2-6; D gene unclear. The source is a young woman with COVID-19, enrolled during active disease. The CDR3 loop is CASSQVIVWSDSGANVLTF. CDR3 sequence (DNA): TGTGCCAGCAGCCAAGTAATAGTGTGGAGCGACTCTGGGGCCAACGTCCTGACTTTC.